This T cell receptor beta chain derives from a study of CD8+CD57+ T cells in acquired aplastic anemia. Looking at the study overall: The study obtained an average of 3.2 ug of DNA from sorted CD4+ and CD8+ cells.

Genomic DNA templated the TCR beta VDJ and CDR3 profiling. TCRdb reprocessed the reads with MiXCR, giving one entry per CDR3 protein. The sample records 200,000 or so distinct CDR3 sequences, less than 65% being singletons. The clonotype was recovered from a human donor with severe aplastic anemia or a healthy control (not recorded which). Sequenced sample: sorted CD4+, CD8+, or CD8+CD57+ T cells (not recorded which) from PBMCs.

The CDR3 protein is CASSYASGTDEQYF. CDR3 in DNA: TGTGCCAGCAGCTACGCTAGCGGGACGGACGAGCAGTACTTC. The gene calls are TRBV7-2 and TRBJ2-7; 9 nucleotides match TRBD2. Germline V gene sequence: CDR1 SGHTA, CDR2 FQGNSA. Trimming removed 4 bases from V and 5 bases from J; junction bases left unmatched: 6. CDR3 length: 14 amino acids.